A single sample is the source of the 9 T cell receptor beta chains below, sequenced in a study of cytomegalovirus exposure and HLA in healthy donors. PCR primers comprised 60 Vbeta and 13 Jbeta primers. Assay: immunoSEQ multiplex PCR; the TCRdb copy retains only in-frame clones and omits some. The repertoire has 150,000 or so clones, roughly 73% of them found once; the top ten carry 1.6%. The source material was PBMCs. These TCRs come from a woman aged 18-29 years in good health and CMV-seronegative.

This clone has more than one count but fewer than ten. The V call is TRBV11-3, the J call TRBJ1-3; possibly TRBD1 for D (5 bases). This CDR3 is built from 14 residues. Germline-derived CDR1 and CDR2 are SGHNT and YENEEA. V lost 4 bases, J lost 2 bases, and 9 bases lay in between. The CDR3 region has the DNA TGTGCCAGCAGCTCCAGGGTACCTGGAAACACCATATATTTT. Residues: CASSSRVPGNTIYF.

The chain has TRBV5-6 and TRBJ2-7; D may be TRBD1 (6 bases). V was trimmed by 0 bases and J by 5 bases, leaving 9 bases between them. The V gene's germline CDR1 is SGHDT and CDR2 YYEEEE. CDR3 length equals 13 residues. Here the CDR3 DNA reads TGTGCCAGCAGCTTGGGCAGGGGTGACGAGCAGTACTTC. Translating it yields CASSLGRGDEQYF.

The chain couples TRBV11-2 to TRBJ2-1; weak D call: TRBD2 (7 bases). The length of the CDR3 is 15 residues. Looked up from germline, CDR1 is SGHAT and CDR2 is FQNNGV. V was clipped by 4 bases and J by 4 bases, with 14 bases between them. CDR3 amino acids: CASSSLRGRYNEQFF. In DNA, the CDR3 is TGTGCCAGCAGCTCCCTGCGGGGGCGATACAATGAGCAGTTCTTC.

The J gene is TRBJ1-2, the V gene TRBV11-2; 11 bases map to TRBD1. Unmatched junction bases numbered 4, after V lost 2 bases and J lost 8 bases. CDR1 and CDR2 from the germline V gene are SGHAT and FQNNGV. The CDR3 covers 14 residues. This CDR3 is CASSLWTGGRGYTF. The CDR3, as DNA: TGTGCCAGCAGCTTATGGACAGGGGGCCGAGGCTACACCTTC.

The rearrangement links TRBV15 to TRBJ2-7, with 10 bases matching TRBD1. V lost 0 bases and J lost 7; bases outside the gene matches: 6. The CDR3 spans 15 residues. Germline values: CDR1 LNHNV, CDR2 YYDKDF (reference sequence). The CDR3 bases are TGTGCCACCAGCAGAGACACGACAGGGGGCAGTGAGCAGTACTTC. Translation gives CATSRDTTGGSEQYF.

The V and J genes are TRBV7-2 and TRBJ2-3, with 8 bases that match TRBD2. Germline V gene lookup returns CDR1 SGHTA and CDR2 FQGNSA. The junction had 18 bases not matched to a gene; V was cut back by 2 bases and J by 8 bases. CDR3 size: 18 residues. Here the CDR3 reads CASSLREWRGVPDATQYF. DNA of the CDR3: TGTGCCAGCAGCTTAAGAGAGTGGCGGGGGGTTCCAGATGCTACGCAGTATTTT.

V and J are TRBV11-2 and TRBJ2-2, with D possibly matching TRBD1 (5 bases). V lost 10 bases to trimming and J lost 2 bases, with 14 bases between them. The CDR3 is 14 residues long. CDR1 SGHAT and CDR2 FQNNGV come from the germline V gene. The CDR3 reads CATPHGANTGELFF. As DNA, the CDR3 is TGTGCCACCCCCCATGGGGCCAACACCGGGGAGCTGTTTTTT.

This rearrangement joins TRBV2 to TRBJ2-7; TRBD1 is a possible D gene (6 bases). The germline V and J ends were trimmed by 4 bases and 5 bases, with 18 bases remaining between them. This CDR3 has 15 amino acids. The germline gives CDR1 SNHLY, CDR2 FYNNEI. The CDR3 loop reads CASSVRLGGGNEQYF. The CDR3, as DNA: TGTGCCAGCAGTGTGAGGCTAGGGGGTGGAAACGAGCAGTACTTC.

V is TRBV4-2 and J is TRBJ2-1; 9 bases fit TRBD2. The germline CDR1 and CDR2 sequences are LGHNA and YNFKEQ. The V gene end was trimmed by 2 bases and the J gene end by 7 bases; junction bases not matched to a gene: 0. The CDR3 has 13 residues. The CDR3 sequence: CASSQLAGNEQFF. CDR3 DNA: TGTGCCAGCAGCCAACTAGCGGGAAATGAGCAGTTCTTC.